The entry that follows covers one TCR beta chain sequence. What this receptor recognizes is not known. No much larger clone exists at a distance of one base, and base qualities are not known. The record originates from a study of blood T cell repertoires in COVID-19 (dated by TCRdb to 2020 to 2022). With respect to the entire study: Samples covering the acute and convalescent phases of COVID-19 were provided by collaborators in the United States, Italy and Spain. The prospective study material was composed of cDNA or gDNA derived from T cells, B-cell-depleted T cells, or PBMCs. Subjects who had been exposed to COVID-19, were actively infected with it, or had recovered from it provided the deeply sampled blood TCRbeta repertoires that made up the dataset. The repertoires were released in a freely available public database intended as a resource for research on the immune response to SARS-CoV-2. The samples were drawn from two sources: the first 160 participants of the ongoing ImmuneRACE study, and about 1,300 subjects contributed by 6 global collaborators. Sample metadata almost always included a de-identified subject ID, COVID-19 status, age in years and sex. Where available, HLA class I and class II types were obtained from metadata supplied by the sample provider rather than from assay-based typing. What the study reported, not specific to this receptor: The quantity of clinical and demographic metadata differed by source and by participant and was supplied without curation.

In Seattle, one collaborating source enrolled patients while the infection was active and tracked those patients longitudinally over the course of disease. Whole blood was collected in K2EDTA tubes by collaborating institutions according to the institutions' own protocols. For TCRbeta analysis, collaborators shipped samples as frozen whole blood, isolated PBMCs, or DNA extracted from either of those sample types. TCRbeta CDR3 regions were amplified from genomic DNA by means of the immunoSEQ Assay, a bias-controlled multiplex PCR. The authors' analysis ran thus. The number of nucleated cells in each sample was estimated from the amplification of reference gene primers within the assay. Sequence reads were collapsed and filtered to measure the absolute abundance of every unique TCRbeta CDR3 rearrangement. Productive Simpson clonality was computed per sample as the square root of Simpson's diversity index over productive rearrangements. TCRdb retrieved this table from immuneACCESS and kept in-frame rearrangements only. Not all clones are present; in checked studies, unresolved V genes account for under half, and no reason is known for the remainder. The V and J calls and clone size come from that table; D and trimming were worked out from the DNA. The sample records under 400,000 clones, around 87% of which are singletons. The top ten clones comprise less than 11% of the sample.

The germline ends are 8 bases apart after V is trimmed by 3 bases and J by 0 bases. The CDR3 runs 15 residues from the cysteine to the phenylalanine. The sequence is cut down to CDR3 DNA, 45 bases in frame from base 1. Based on the germline V gene (reference sequence), the CDR1 and CDR2 sequences are WNHNN and SYGVQD. This TCR derives from a woman aged 25 to 39 with COVID-19, enrolled during active disease. The rearrangement combines TRBV10-1 with TRBJ2-2; no D gene is confidently identified. The sample was peripheral blood. CDR3 loop: CASSDSRTNTGELFF. The DNA reads TGCGCCAGCAGTGATTCGCGCACGAACACCGGGGAGCTGTTTTTT.